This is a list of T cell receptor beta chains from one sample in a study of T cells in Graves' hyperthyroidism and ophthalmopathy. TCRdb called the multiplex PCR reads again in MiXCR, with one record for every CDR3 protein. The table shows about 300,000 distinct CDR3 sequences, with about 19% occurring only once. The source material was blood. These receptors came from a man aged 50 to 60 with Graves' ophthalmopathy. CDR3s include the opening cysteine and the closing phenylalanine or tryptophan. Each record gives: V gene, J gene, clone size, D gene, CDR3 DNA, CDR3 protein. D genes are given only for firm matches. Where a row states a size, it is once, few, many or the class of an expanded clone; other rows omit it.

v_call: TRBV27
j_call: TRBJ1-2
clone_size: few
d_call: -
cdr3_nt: TGTGCCAGCAGTTTATCGGGGAGAGGCTATGGCTACACCTTC
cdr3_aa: CASSLSGRGYGYTF

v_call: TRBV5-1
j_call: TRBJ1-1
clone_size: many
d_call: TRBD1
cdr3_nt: TGCGCCAGCAGAACGACAGGGGGGATGAACACTGAAGCTTTCTTT
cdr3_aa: CASRTTGGMNTEAFF

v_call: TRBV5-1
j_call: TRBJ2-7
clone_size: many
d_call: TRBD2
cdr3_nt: TGCGCCAGCAGGTTGGGACTAGCGTCGGCCTACGAGCAGTACTTC
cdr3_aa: CASRLGLASAYEQYF

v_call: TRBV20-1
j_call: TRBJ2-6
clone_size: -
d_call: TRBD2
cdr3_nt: TGCAGTGCCCATACTAGCGGGAGCTCTGGGGCCAACGTCCTGACTTTC
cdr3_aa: CSAHTSGSSGANVLTF

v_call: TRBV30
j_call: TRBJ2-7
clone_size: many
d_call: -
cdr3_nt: TGTGCCTGGGTACGGGAGAGGGACGAGCAGTACTTC
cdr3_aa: CAWVRERDEQYF

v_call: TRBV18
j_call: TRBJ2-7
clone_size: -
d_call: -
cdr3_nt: TGTGCCAGCTCCGAGGGCGGGGGCCGCTACGAGCAGTACTTC
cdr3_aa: CASSEGGGRYEQYF

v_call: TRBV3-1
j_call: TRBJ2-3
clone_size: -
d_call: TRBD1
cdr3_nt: TGTGCCAGCAGCCCGACAGGGGCGCTAGATACGCAGTATTTT
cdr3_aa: CASSPTGALDTQYF

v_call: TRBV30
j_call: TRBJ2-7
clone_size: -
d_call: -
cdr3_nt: TGTGCCTGGAGTGTTGGGCAGACCTACGAGCAGTACTTC
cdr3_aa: CAWSVGQTYEQYF

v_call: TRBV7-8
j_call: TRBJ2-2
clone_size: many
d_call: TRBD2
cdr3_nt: TGTGCCAGCATACCAGCGGGATATGGCGGGGAGCTGTTTTTT
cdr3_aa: CASIPAGYGGELFF

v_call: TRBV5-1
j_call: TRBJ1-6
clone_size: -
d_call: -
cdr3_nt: TGCGCCAGCAGCCCCGGCTTCCCGGTTAATTCACCCCTCCACTTT
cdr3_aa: CASSPGFPVNSPLHF

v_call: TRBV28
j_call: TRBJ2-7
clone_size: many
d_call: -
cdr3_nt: TGTGCCAGCAGCTCCCTCGAGCAGTACTTC
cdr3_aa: CASSSLEQYF